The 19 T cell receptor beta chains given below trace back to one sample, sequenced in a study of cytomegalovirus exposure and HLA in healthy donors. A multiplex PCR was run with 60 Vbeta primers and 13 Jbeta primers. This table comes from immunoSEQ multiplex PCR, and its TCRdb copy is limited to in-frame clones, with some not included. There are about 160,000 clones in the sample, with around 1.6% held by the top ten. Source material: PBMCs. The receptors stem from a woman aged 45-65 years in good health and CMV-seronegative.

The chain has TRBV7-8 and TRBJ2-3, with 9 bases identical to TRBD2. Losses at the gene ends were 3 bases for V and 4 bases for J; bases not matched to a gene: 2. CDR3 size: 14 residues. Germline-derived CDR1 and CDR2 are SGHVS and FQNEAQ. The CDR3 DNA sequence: TGTGCCAGCAGCTTCGGACTAGCGTCAGATACGCAGTATTTT. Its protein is CASSFGLASDTQYF.

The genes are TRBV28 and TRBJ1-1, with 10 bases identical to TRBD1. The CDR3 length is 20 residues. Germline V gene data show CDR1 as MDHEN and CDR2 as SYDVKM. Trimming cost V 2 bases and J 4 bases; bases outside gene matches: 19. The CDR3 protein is CASSLMVGGQGIPGGTEAFF. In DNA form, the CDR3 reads TGTGCCAGCAGTTTAATGGTGGGGGGACAGGGGATACCCGGGGGCACTGAAGCTTTCTTT.

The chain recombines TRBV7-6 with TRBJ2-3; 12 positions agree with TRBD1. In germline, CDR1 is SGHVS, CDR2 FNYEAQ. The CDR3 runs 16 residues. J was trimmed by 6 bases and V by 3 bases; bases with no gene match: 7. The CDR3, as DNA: TGTGCCAGCAGCTTCACGGGACAGGGGGCTGCGGATACGCAGTATTTT. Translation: CASSFTGQGAADTQYF.

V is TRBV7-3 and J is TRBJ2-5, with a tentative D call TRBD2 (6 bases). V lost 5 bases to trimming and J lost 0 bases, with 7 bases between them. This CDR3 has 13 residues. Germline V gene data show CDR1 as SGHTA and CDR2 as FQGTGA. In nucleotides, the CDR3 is TGTGCCAGCAGCCGGGGGTACCAAGAGACCCAGTACTTC. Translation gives CASSRGYQETQYF. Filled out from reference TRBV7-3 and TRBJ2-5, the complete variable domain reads GAGVSQTPSNKVTEKGKYVELRCDPISGHTALYWYRQSLGQGPEFLIYFQGTGAADDSGLPNDRFFAVRPEGSVSTLKIQRTERGDSAVYLCASSRGYQETQYFGPGTRLLVL.

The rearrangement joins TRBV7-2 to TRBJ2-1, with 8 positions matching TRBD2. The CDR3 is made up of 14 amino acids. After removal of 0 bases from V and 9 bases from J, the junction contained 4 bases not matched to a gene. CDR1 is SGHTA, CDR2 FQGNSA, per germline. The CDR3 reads CASSLAAGEIEQFF. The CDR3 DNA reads TGTGCCAGCAGCTTAGCAGCGGGAGAGATTGAGCAGTTCTTC.

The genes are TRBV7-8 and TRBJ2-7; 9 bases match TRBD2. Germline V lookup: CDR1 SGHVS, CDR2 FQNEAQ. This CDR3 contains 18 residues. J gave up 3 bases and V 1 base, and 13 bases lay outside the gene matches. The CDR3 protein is CASSLGAGTSGLSYEQYF. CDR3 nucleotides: TGTGCCAGCAGCTTAGGGGCCGGTACTAGCGGGTTAAGCTACGAGCAGTACTTC. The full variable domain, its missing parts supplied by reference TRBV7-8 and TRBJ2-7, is GAGVSQSPRYKVAKRGQDVALRCDPISGHVSLFWYQQALGQGPEFLTYFQNEAQLDKSGLPSDRFFAERPEGSVSTLKIQRTQQEDSAVYLCASSLGAGTSGLSYEQYFGPGTRLTVT.

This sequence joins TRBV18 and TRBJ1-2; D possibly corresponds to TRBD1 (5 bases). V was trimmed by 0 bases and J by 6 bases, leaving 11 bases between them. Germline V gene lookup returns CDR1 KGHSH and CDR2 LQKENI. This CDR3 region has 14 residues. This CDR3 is CASSPPVGGNGYTF. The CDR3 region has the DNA TGTGCCAGCTCACCACCGGTCGGGGGGAATGGCTACACCTTC. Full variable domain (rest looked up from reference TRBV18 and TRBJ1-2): NAGVMQNPRHLVRRRGQEARLRCSPMKGHSHVYWYRQLPEEGLKFMVYLQKENIIDESGMPKERFSAEFPKEGPSILRIQQVVRGDSAAYFCASSPPVGGNGYTFGSGTRLTVV.

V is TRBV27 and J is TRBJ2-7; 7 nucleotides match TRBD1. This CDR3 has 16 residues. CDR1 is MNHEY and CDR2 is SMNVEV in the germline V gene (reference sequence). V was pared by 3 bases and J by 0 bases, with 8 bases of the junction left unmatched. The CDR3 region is CASSLSPGTDSYEQYF. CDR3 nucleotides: TGTGCCAGCAGTTTGTCGCCGGGGACAGACTCCTACGAGCAGTACTTC.

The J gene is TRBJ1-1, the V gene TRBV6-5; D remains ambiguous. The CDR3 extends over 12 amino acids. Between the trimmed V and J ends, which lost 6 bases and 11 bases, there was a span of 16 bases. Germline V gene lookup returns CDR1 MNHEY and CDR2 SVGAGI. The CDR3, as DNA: TGTGCCAGCAGGGACTTTGTCTCCGGTGCTTTCTTT. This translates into CASRDFVSGAFF.

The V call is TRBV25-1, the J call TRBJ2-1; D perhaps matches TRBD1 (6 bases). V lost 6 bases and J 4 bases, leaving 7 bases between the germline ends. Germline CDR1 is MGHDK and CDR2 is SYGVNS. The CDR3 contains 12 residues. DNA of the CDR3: TGTGCCAGCAGGACAGGTTACAATGAGCAGTTCTTC. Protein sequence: CASRTGYNEQFF.

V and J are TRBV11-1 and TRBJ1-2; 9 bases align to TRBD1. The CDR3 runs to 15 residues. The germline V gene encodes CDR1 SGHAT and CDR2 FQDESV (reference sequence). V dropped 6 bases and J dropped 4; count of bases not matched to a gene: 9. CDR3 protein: CASSSADRGAYGYTF. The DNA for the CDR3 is TGTGCCAGCAGTTCCGCGGACAGGGGAGCCTATGGCTACACCTTC.

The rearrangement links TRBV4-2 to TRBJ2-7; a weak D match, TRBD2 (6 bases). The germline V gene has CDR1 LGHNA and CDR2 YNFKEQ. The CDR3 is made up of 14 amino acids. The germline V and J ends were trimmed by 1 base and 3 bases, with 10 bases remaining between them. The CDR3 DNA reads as TGTGCCAGCAGCCAAGGGGGCGGGAACTACGAGCAGTACTTC. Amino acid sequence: CASSQGGGNYEQYF.

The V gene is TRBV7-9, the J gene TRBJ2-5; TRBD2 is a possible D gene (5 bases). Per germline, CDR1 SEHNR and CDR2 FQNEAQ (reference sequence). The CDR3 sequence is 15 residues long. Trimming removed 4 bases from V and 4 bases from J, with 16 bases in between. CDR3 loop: CASSSSAGGLETQYF. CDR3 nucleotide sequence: TGTGCCAGCAGCTCCTCCGCCGGCGGGTTAGAGACCCAGTACTTC. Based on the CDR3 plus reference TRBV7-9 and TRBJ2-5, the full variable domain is DTGVSQNPRHKITKRGQNVTFRCDPISEHNRLYWYRQTLGQGPEFLTYFQNEAQLEKSRLLSDRFSAERPKGSFSTLEIQRTEQGDSAMYLCASSSSAGGLETQYFGPGTRLLVL.

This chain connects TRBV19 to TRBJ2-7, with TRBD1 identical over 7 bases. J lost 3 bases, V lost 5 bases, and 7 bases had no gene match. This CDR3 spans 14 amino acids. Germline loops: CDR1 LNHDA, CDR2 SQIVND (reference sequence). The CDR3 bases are TGTGCCAGTAGTCCACGACAGGGTGGCTACGAGCAGTACTTC. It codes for CASSPRQGGYEQYF.

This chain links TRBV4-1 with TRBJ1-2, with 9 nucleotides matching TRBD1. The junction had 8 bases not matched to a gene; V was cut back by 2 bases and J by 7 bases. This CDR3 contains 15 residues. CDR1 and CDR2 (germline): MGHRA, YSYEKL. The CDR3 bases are TGCGCCAGCAGCCAAAAACAGGGGGCCGGGGCTGGCTACACCTTC. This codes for CASSQKQGAGAGYTF.

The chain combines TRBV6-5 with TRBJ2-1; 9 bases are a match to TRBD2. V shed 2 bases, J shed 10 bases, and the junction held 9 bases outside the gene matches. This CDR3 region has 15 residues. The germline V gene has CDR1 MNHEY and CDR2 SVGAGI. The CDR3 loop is CASSYGGGGALEQFF. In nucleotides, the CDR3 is TGTGCCAGCAGTTACGGCGGGGGGGGCGCCCTGGAGCAGTTCTTC.

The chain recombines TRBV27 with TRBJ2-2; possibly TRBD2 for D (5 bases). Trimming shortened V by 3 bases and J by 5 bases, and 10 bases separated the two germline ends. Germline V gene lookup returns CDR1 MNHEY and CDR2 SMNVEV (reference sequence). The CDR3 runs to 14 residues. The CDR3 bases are TGTGCCAGCAGTTTGAGGTCGGGGACCGGGGAGCTGTTTTTT. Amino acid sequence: CASSLRSGTGELFF.

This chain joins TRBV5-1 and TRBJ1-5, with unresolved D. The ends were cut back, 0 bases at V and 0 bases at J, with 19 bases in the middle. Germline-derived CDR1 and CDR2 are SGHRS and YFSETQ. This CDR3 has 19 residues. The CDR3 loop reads CASSLGWALYTYSNQPQHF. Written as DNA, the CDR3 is TGCGCCAGCAGCTTGGGATGGGCGCTCTACACATATAGCAATCAGCCCCAGCATTTT.

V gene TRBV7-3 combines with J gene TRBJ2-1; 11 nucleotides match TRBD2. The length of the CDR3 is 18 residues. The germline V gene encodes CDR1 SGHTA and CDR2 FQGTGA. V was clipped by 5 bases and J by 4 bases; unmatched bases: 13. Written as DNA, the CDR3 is TGTGCCAGCAGCCTGGGGGTGGGACTAGCGGACCTATACAATGAGCAGTTCTTC. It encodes CASSLGVGLADLYNEQFF.